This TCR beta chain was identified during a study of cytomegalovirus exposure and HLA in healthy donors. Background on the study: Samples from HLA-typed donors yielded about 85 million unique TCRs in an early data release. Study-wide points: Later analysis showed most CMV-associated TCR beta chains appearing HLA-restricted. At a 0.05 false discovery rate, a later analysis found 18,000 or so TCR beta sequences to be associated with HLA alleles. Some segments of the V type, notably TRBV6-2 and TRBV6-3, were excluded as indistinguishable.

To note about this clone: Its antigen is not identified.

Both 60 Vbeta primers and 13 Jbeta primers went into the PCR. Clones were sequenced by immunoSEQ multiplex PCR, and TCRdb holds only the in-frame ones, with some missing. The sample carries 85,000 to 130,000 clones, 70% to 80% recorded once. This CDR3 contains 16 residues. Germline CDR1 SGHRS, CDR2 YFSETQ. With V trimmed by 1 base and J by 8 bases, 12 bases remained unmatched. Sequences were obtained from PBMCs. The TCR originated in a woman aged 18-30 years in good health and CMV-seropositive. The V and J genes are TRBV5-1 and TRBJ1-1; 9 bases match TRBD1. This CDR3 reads CASSLFAGQGRFEAFF. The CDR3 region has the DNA TGCGCCAGCAGCTTGTTCGCCGGACAGGGGAGGTTCGAAGCTTTCTTT.